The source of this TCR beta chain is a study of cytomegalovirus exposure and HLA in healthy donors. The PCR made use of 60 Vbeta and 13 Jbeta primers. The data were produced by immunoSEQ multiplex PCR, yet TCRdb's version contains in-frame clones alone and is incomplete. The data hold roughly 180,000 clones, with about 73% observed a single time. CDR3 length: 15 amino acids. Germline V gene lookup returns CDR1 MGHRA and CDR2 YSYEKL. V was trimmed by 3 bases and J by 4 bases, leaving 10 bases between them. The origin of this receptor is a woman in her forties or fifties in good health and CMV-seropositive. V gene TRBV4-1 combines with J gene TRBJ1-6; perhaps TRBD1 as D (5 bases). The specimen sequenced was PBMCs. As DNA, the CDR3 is TGCGCCAGCAGCCAGGAGGGGCCTTATAATTCACCCCTCCACTTT. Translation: CASSQEGPYNSPLHF.